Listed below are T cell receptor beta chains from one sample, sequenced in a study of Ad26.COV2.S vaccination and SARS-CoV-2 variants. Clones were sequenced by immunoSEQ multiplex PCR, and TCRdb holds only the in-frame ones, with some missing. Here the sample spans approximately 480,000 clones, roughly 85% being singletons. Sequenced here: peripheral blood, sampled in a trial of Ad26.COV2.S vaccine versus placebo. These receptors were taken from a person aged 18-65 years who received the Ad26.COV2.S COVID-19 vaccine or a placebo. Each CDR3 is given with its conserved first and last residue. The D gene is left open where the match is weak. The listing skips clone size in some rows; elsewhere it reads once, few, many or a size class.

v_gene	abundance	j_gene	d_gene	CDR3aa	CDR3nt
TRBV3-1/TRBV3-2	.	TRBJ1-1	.	CASSPRGAGANTEAFF	TGTGCCAGCAGCCCCCGGGGGGCAGGGGCGAACACTGAAGCTTTCTTT
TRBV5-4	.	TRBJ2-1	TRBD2	CASTSFAGGGGAYNEQFF	TGTGCCAGCACCTCATTTGCGGGAGGCGGGGGGGCCTACAATGAGCAGTTCTTC
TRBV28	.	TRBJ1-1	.	CASRSGPPAGTEAFF	TGTGCCAGCAGATCCGGGCCCCCCGCGGGCACTGAAGCTTTCTTT
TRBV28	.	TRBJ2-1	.	CASSLTGTPVTQEQFF	TGTGCCAGCAGTTTAACCGGGACTCCGGTAACTCAGGAGCAGTTCTTC
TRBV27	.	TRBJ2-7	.	CASSSGTLGKVQYF	TGTGCCAGCAGCTCCGGGACACTGGGTAAAGTGCAGTACTTC
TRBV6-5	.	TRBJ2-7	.	CASSLEQSYEQYF	TGTGCCAGCAGTTTGGAACAGTCCTACGAGCAGTACTTC
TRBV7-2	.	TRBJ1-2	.	CASSSFRIRTRAGYTF	TGTGCCAGCAGCTCATTCCGGATCAGGACACGAGCTGGCTACACCTTC
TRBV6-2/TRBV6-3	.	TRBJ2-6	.	CASSPGSSGANVLTF	TGTGCCAGCAGTCCCGGGAGCTCTGGGGCCAACGTCCTGACTTTC
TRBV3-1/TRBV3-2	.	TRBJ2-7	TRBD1	CASSQVVGGLQYF	TGTGCCAGCAGCCAAGTGGTAGGGGGCCTTCAGTACTTC
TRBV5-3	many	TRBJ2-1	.	CARSLVASPNEQFF	TGTGCCAGAAGCTTGGTTGCATCTCCAAATGAGCAGTTCTTC
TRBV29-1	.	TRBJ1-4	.	CSVLARATNEKLFF	TGCAGCGTTCTGGCCCGTGCAACTAATGAAAAACTGTTTTTT
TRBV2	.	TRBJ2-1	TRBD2	CASRPPLAGNNEQFF	TGTGCCAGCAGACCACCCCTAGCGGGTAACAATGAGCAGTTCTTC
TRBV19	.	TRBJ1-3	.	CASRKDRGSGNTIYF	TGTGCCAGTAGAAAGGACCGTGGCTCTGGAAACACCATATATTTT
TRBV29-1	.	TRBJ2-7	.	CSVEVGGTGSYEQYF	TGCAGCGTTGAAGTTGGGGGAACAGGGTCCTACGAGCAGTACTTC
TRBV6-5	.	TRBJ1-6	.	CASKGGFSPLHF	TGTGCCAGCAAAGGGGGTTTTTCACCCCTCCACTTT
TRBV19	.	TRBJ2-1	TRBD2	CASSIRGAGGEQFF	TGTGCCAGTAGTATAAGGGGAGCGGGAGGAGAGCAGTTCTTC
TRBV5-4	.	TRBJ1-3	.	CASSYSGRFISGNTIYF	TGTGCCAGCTCCTACTCGGGGCGGTTTATCTCTGGAAACACCATATATTTT
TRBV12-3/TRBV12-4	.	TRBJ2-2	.	CASSLTGKGELFF	TGTGCCAGCAGTTTAACGGGGAAAGGGGAGCTGTTTTTT
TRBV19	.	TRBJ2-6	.	CASSIRGYGANVLTF	TGTGCCAGTAGTATAAGGGGGTATGGGGCCAACGTCCTGACTTTC
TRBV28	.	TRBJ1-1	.	CASTPILGEAFF	TGTGCCAGCACTCCGATTTTAGGGGAAGCTTTCTTT
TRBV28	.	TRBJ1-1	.	CASSLVQESSEAFF	TGTGCCAGCAGTCTCGTACAGGAATCCTCTGAAGCTTTCTTT
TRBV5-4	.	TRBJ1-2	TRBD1	CASSRDRAGYTF	TGTGCCAGCAGCAGGGACAGGGCTGGCTACACCTTC
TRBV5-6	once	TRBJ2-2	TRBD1	CASSLPLGQGNTGELFF	TGTGCCAGCAGCTTGCCTTTGGGACAGGGGAACACCGGGGAGCTGTTTTTT
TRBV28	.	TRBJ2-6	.	CASSPAFSGANVLTF	TGTGCCAGCAGTCCTGCCTTCTCTGGGGCCAACGTCCTGACTTTC
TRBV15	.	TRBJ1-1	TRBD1	CATSSGQGRWAEAFF	TGTGCCACCAGCAGTGGACAGGGGAGGTGGGCTGAAGCTTTCTTT
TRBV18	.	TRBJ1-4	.	CASSRQHTTNEKLFF	TGTGCCAGCTCCAGACAGCACACAACTAATGAAAAACTGTTTTTT
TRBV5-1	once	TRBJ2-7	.	CASSLGYDSEQYF	TGCGCCAGCAGCTTGGGTTACGACTCCGAGCAGTACTTC
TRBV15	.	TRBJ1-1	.	CATSREMDRNTEAFF	TGTGCCACCAGCAGGGAAATGGACAGGAACACTGAAGCTTTCTTT
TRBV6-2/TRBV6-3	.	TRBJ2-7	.	CASSWTARSYEQYF	TGTGCCAGCAGTTGGACAGCCCGCTCCTACGAGCAGTACTTC
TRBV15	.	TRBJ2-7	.	CATSLNGRNEQYF	TGTGCCACCAGCCTTAATGGGCGGAACGAGCAGTACTTC
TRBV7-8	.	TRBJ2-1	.	CATVAWGGSSYNEQFF	TGTGCCACCGTCGCCTGGGGCGGAAGCTCCTACAATGAGCAGTTCTTC
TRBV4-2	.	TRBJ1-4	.	CASSPAGPTGNEKLFF	TGTGCCAGCAGCCCCGCTGGCCCAACGGGTAATGAAAAACTGTTTTTT
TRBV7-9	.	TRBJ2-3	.	CASSFWSTGDTQYF	TGTGCCAGCAGCTTCTGGAGTACAGGGGATACGCAGTATTTT
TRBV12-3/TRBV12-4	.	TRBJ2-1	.	CASAAGEVGEQFF	TGTGCCAGCGCCGCAGGTGAGGTTGGAGAGCAGTTCTTC
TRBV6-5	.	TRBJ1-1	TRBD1	CASSRGTGKTEAFF	TGTGCCAGCAGTAGGGGGACAGGGAAGACTGAAGCTTTCTTT
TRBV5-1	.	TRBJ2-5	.	CASCPARDSGETQYF	TGCGCCAGCTGCCCAGCCCGGGACTCGGGGGAGACCCAGTACTTC